This T cell receptor (beta chain) is drawn from a study of technical replicates of blood from a few donors. Here immunoSEQ multiplex PCR was the method, and the copy in TCRdb shows in-frame clones only, minus some. The table records around 69,000 clones, 75% to 90% of them present only once. Per germline, CDR1 SGHVS and CDR2 FQNEAQ. Germline trimming cut 5 bases from V and 4 bases from J; bases unmatched to any gene: 4. This CDR3 is 15 amino acids long. This receptor was obtained from a human donor in good health. Some clones in this sample may be carry-over from other donors' samples. The sequencing sample was made of PBMCs. The J gene is TRBJ1-3, the V gene TRBV7-8; 11 bases are a match to TRBD1. The CDR3 DNA reads as TGTGCCAGCAGCGCGGACAGGGGGCCCGGAAACACCATATATTTT. It translates to CASSADRGPGNTIYF. Using reference TRBV7-8 and TRBJ1-3 for the parts outside the CDR3, the full variable domain is GAGVSQSPRYKVAKRGQDVALRCDPISGHVSLFWYQQALGQGPEFLTYFQNEAQLDKSGLPSDRFFAERPEGSVSTLKIQRTQQEDSAVYLCASSADRGPGNTIYFGEGSWLTVV.